This TCR beta chain was captured by sequencing in a study of T-cell memory formation after mild COVID-19. Overall study: Largely donor-specific sequence clusters came from a couple of donors.

The TCR alpha and TCR beta cDNA libraries, bearing sample barcodes and UMIs, were generated by 5'RACE using constant-segment primers. TCRdb re-derived calls from the 5' RACE reads in MiXCR, one entry per CDR3 protein. Of 250,000 to 300,000 distinct CDR3 sequences in the sample, about 16% are singletons; the top ten hold roughly 20%. V was clipped by 6 bases and J by 5 bases, with 10 bases between them. This CDR3 is built from 12 residues. CDR1 and CDR2 from the germline V gene are LGHDT and YNNKEL (reference sequence). General observations from the study: Later expanders leaned CD4+, whereas clones that contracted between day 15 and 85 were balanced CD4/CD8.

In this sample, this clonotype turned up a few times. What it binds is not known. Sequenced input: PBMCs or a T cell subset sorted from them (not recorded which). The clonotype was recovered from a man in his late teens or twenties who had mild COVID-19 (a few samples of this study predate the infection). Cell type and time point are not known. The J gene is TRBJ1-1, the V gene TRBV3-1; D ambiguous. CDR3 bases: TGTGCCAGCAGACTCGGAGTAACTGAAGCTTTCTTT. This codes for CASRLGVTEAFF.